This T cell receptor (beta chain) came from a study of OX40 agonist ivuxolimab in advanced cancers. No patient had autoimmune disease or received systemic immunosuppression. Repertoires were generated with immunoSEQ multiplex PCR, while TCRdb's copy carries only in-frame clones and drops some. The data contain 65,000 to 80,000 clones, more than 75% of them seen just once; the ten biggest clones take up 0.2% to 0.3%. Germline CDR1 is LNHDA and CDR2 is SQIVND (reference sequence). V was pared by 4 bases and J by 9 bases, with 16 bases between. The CDR3 is 14 residues long. The origin of this receptor is an adult with an advanced solid tumor such as melanoma, head and neck, liver or kidney cancer. This chain connects TRBV19 to TRBJ2-1; the D is unclear. The sample in question was CD4+ or CD8+ T cells sorted from blood, obtained in a trial of the OX40 agonist ivuxolimab. The CDR3 coding sequence is TGTGCCAGTAGTAGAAGAGGTCTTACCAGTGAGCAGTTCTTC. This encodes CASSRRGLTSEQFF.